This TCR beta chain was profiled in a study of T cell changes during pregnancy in multiple sclerosis. Profiled with immunoSEQ multiplex PCR; TCRdb holds only in-frame clones, not every one. The table records approximately 37,000 clones, 85% to 95% of them present only once. This CDR3 is 14 amino acids long. Germline V gene lookup returns CDR1 MNHNS and CDR2 SASEGT. V lost 6 bases and J 1 base, leaving 12 bases between the germline ends. This sequence joins TRBV6-1 and TRBJ1-1; D not certain. The clonotype comes from a female donor with multiple sclerosis, enrolled in a pregnancy study. The sequenced sample was CD4+ T cells from peripheral blood mononuclear cells, obtained before pregnancy. The CDR3 nucleotides are TGTGCCAGCAGCGACTCGGGTGGGAACACTGAAGCTTTCTTT. Amino acid sequence: CASSDSGGNTEAFF.